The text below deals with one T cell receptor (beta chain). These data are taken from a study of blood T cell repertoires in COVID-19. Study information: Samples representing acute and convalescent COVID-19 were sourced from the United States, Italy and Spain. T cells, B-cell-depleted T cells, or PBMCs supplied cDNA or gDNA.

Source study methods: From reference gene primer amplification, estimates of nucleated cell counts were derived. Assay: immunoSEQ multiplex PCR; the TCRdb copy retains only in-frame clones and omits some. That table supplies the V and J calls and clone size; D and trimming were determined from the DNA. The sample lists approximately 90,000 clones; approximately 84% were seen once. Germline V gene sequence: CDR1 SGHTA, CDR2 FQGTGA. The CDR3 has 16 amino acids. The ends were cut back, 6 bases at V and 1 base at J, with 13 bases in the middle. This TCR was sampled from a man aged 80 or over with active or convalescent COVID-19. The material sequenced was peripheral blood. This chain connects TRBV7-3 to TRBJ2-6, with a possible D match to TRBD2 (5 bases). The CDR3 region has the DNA TGTGCCAGCAGTCTTCAAGGGAGTTCTGGGGCCAACGTCCTGACTTTC. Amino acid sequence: CASSLQGSSGANVLTF.